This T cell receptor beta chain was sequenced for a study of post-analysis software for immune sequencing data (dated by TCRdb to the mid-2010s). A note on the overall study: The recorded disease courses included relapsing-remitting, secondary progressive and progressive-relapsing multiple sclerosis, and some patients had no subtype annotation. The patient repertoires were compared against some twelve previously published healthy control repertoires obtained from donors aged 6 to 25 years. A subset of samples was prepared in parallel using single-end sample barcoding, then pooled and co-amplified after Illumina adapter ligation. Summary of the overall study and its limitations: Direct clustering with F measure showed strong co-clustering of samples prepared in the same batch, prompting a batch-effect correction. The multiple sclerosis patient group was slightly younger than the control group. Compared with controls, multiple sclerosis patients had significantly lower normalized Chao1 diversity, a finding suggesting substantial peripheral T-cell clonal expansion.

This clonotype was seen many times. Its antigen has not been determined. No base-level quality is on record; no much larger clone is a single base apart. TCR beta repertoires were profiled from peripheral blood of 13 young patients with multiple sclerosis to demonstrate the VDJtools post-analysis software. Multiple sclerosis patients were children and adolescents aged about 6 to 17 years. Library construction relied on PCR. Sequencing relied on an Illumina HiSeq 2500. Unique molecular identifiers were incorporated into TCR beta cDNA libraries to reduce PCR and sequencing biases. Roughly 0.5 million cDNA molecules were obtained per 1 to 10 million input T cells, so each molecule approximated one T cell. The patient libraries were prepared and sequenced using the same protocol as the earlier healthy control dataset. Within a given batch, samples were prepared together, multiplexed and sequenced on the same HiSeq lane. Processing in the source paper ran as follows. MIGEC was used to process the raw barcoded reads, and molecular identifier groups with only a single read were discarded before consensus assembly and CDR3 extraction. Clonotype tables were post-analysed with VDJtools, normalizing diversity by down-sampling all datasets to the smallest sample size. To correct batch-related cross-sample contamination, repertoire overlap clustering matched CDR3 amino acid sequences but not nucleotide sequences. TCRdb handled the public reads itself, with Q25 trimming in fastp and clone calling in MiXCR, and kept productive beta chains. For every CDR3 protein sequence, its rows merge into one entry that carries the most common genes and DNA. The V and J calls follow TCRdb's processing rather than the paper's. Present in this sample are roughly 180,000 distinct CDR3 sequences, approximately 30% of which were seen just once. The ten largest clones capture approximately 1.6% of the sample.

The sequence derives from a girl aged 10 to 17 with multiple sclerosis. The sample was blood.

The sequence in DNA is TGCAGCGTTGTCAGGACAGGAACCAACAATGAGCAGTTCTTC. It translates to CSVVRTGTNNEQFF. Recombination connected TRBV29-1 to TRBJ2-1, and TRBD1 aligns with 7 junction nucleotides. Sequences SQVTM (CDR1) and ANQGSEA (CDR2) are obtained from the germline V gene. The CDR3, cysteine through phenylalanine, is 14 amino acids long. Of the read, only the CDR3 DNA is kept; its 42 bases are in frame from base 1. Unmatched junction bases come to 8, with V trimmed by 4 bases and J by 5 bases.